This TCR beta chain was found in a study of blood T cells in healthy people across ages. Study-wide findings and caveats: In the absence of known donor CMV status, changes in expanded clonotypes were possibly confounded.

PCR was performed a second time for roughly 7 to 11 cycles using a sample-barcoded 5' primer and a J-beta primer mix. TCRdb fed the 5' RACE reads into MiXCR, producing one record per CDR3 protein. In the table there are about 1.1 million distinct CDR3 sequences, approximately 38% of which are singletons. With respect to this clonotype: As yet, its antigen is unknown.

This CDR3 has 16 amino acids. Looked up from germline, CDR1 is SEHNR and CDR2 is FQNEAQ (reference sequence). The junction had 9 bases not matched to a gene; V was cut back by 5 bases and J by 3 bases. This receptor was obtained from a man between 18 and 29 years old in good health. The sample was blood. This sequence joins TRBV7-9 and TRBJ2-1, with TRBD2 identical over 8 bases. In DNA form, the CDR3 reads TGTGCCAGCAGCCCTAAAGCGGGGGCCGACTACAATGAGCAGTTCTTC. Protein product: CASSPKAGADYNEQFF.